The 30 T cell receptor beta chains listed next were all sequenced from one sample in a study of T cell repertoires in cytomegalovirus infection. TCRdb re-called the reads with MiXCR, one entry per CDR3 protein. The sample has 200,000 to 300,000 distinct CDR3 sequences, roughly 15% seen once. Specimen: PBMCs. The receptors come from a human donor in good health (CMV status not recorded). Some clones in this sample may be carry-over from other donors' samples.

This clonotype was counted only a few times. The chain recombines TRBV3-1 with TRBJ1-1; 9 nucleotides agree with TRBD1. CDR1 is LGHDT and CDR2 is YNNKEL in the germline V gene (reference sequence). The CDR3 is 18 residues long. V lost 0 bases, J lost 5 bases, and 13 bases stayed unmatched. CDR3 protein: CASSQERRGQGFMTEAFF. In DNA form, the CDR3 reads TGTGCCAGCAGCCAAGAACGAAGGGGACAGGGATTTATGACTGAAGCTTTCTTT.

For this clonotype: The junction departs from the called germline gene at one end, perhaps through a read error. This chain joins TRBV6-5 and TRBJ2-7; D is unresolved. Germline-derived CDR1 and CDR2 are MNHEY and SVGAGI. The CDR3 extends over 10 amino acids. The CDR3 DNA follows: TGTGCCAGCAGTTTTCCCGAGCGGTACTTC. Encoded protein: CASSFPERYF.

This clonotype was seen only a few times. The DNA of the CDR3 is TGTGCCAGTAACTGGCGGGACAGATTCAACAATGAGCAGTTCTTC. It translates to CASNWRDRFNNEQFF. This rearrangement joins TRBV19 to TRBJ2-1; TRBD1 is a possible D gene (7 bases). The CDR3 loop spans 15 amino acids. Deletions cut 7 bases from V and 5 bases from J, with 18 bases between. The V gene's germline CDR1 is LNHDA and CDR2 SQIVND (reference sequence).

The V gene is TRBV27, the J gene TRBJ1-5, with 8 bases matching TRBD1. The CDR3 contains 15 residues. V lost 3 bases to trimming and J lost 3 bases; unmatched junction nucleotides: 4. The germline V gene has CDR1 MNHEY and CDR2 SMNVEV (reference sequence). CDR3 nucleotide sequence: TGTGCCAGCAGTTTGGGCAGGGGGCACAATCAGCCCCAGCATTTT. Translation: CASSLGRGHNQPQHF.

The rearrangement links TRBV27 to TRBJ1-2; D might be TRBD1 (6 bases). CDR3 length equals 15 residues. Trimming took 5 bases from V and 6 from J, leaving 19 bases between them. The V gene's germline CDR1 is MNHEY and CDR2 SMNVEV (reference sequence). The CDR3 sequence: CASSTLSTGENGYTF. DNA for the CDR3: TGTGCCAGCAGTACCCTCTCGACAGGAGAGAATGGCTACACCTTC.

This clonotype was detected ten times or more. The V and J genes are TRBV7-8 and TRBJ2-7; 13 positions match TRBD2. Germline values: CDR1 SGHVS, CDR2 FQNEAQ. There are 18 residues in the CDR3. The V segment lost 2 bases and the J segment 3 bases; nucleotides outside the gene matches: 10. The CDR3 loop reads CASSLPKGLAGEIYEQYF. CDR3 nucleotides: TGTGCCAGCAGCTTACCGAAAGGACTAGCGGGAGAGATCTACGAGCAGTACTTC.

Many counts were recorded for this clonotype. The J gene is TRBJ2-1, the V gene TRBV2; tentative D call: TRBD2 (6 bases). CDR1 and CDR2 (germline): SNHLY, FYNNEI. Trimming shortened V by 8 bases and J by 10 bases, and 12 bases separated the two germline ends. The CDR3 length is 11 residues. The CDR3 bases are TGTGCCAGCCGGATCAGCGGGGAGCAGTTCTTC. This translates into CASRISGEQFF.

The rearrangement joins TRBV7-2 to TRBJ2-1, with 7 bases identical to TRBD2. V lost 3 bases, J lost 9 bases, and 14 bases stayed unmatched. This CDR3 has 16 amino acids. Germline CDR1 and CDR2: SGHTA and FQGNSA. The CDR3 is CASSFPDTTSKPEQFF. The CDR3 DNA reads as TGTGCCAGCAGCTTCCCCGATACGACTAGCAAACCTGAGCAGTTCTTC.

The gene calls are TRBV2 and TRBJ1-3; D gene unclear. Germline V CDR1 and CDR2: SNHLY, FYNNEI. The V end lost 6 bases, the J end lost 2 bases, and 5 bases lay between the germline ends. The CDR3 totals 12 residues. The CDR3 DNA follows: TGTGCCAGCAGGTCCGCTGGAAACACCATATATTTT. It specifies CASRSAGNTIYF.

This clonotype has at least ten counts. V is TRBV6-5 and J is TRBJ1-1; D call uncertain. The CDR3 runs 15 residues. CDR1 is MNHEY and CDR2 is SVGAGI in the germline V gene. Trimming pared 4 bases from V and 1 base from J, leaving 13 bases between. The CDR3 sequence is CASSSMAQQNTEAFF. CDR3 DNA: TGTGCCAGCAGTTCTATGGCGCAGCAGAACACTGAAGCTTTCTTT.

This clonotype showed up many times. This sequence joins TRBV28 and TRBJ2-5, with 12 bases identical to TRBD2. V was pared by 7 bases and J by 0 bases, with 6 bases of the junction left unmatched. This CDR3 has 16 residues. The V gene's germline CDR1 is MDHEN and CDR2 SYDVKM. The CDR3 DNA reads TGTGCCAGCACCCCCGGGACTAGCGGGTACCAAGAGACCCAGTACTTC. It codes for CASTPGTSGYQETQYF.

Comment on this clonotype: This clone may be a read error of a much larger clone one base away. The genes are TRBV7-9 and TRBJ2-7, with D unclear. The CDR3 spans 13 residues. Germline V gene sequence: CDR1 SEHNR, CDR2 FQNEAQ (reference sequence). The CDR3 DNA reads TGTGCCGGCAGCTTTAGTACGGACTACGAGCAGTACTTC. It is translated as CAGSFSTDYEQYF.

The V gene is TRBV12-3 or TRBV12-4, the J gene TRBJ2-2; D call uncertain. The germline V and J ends were trimmed by 5 bases and 7 bases, with 11 bases remaining between them. The CDR3 is made up of 13 amino acids. The CDR3 sequence: CASSLSAGGELFF. CDR3 nucleotide sequence: TGTGCCAGCAGTCTTTCGGCAGGCGGGGAGCTGTTTTTT.

The CDR3 DNA reads TGTGCTAGTGGTTTTAGCGGGGGGGCCTGGGGAGATACGCAGTATTTT. Translated, it gives CASGFSGGAWGDTQYF. This chain links TRBV12-5 with TRBJ2-3; the match to TRBD2 covers 11 bases. V gave up 3 bases and J gave up 5 bases; unmatched junction bases: 7. The CDR3 covers 16 residues. Germline values: CDR1 LGHNT, CDR2 FRNRAP.

CDR3 DNA sequence: TGTGCCAGCAGTCCACCGGGACTAACTATCAATGAGCAGTTCTTC. The encoded protein is CASSPPGLTINEQFF. V and J are TRBV6-2 or TRBV6-3 and TRBJ2-1; 7 positions agree with TRBD2. This CDR3 spans 15 amino acids. Looked up from germline, CDR1 is MNHEY and CDR2 is SVGEGT. The junction had 10 bases not matched to a gene; V was cut back by 5 bases and J by 6 bases.

Many counts were recorded for this clonotype. The genes are TRBV23-1 and TRBJ2-7; 8 bases are a match to TRBD1. TRBV23-1 is labeled an ORF, and its function is uncertain. With 0 bases clipped from V and 2 bases from J, the junction kept 0 bases outside the gene matches. The CDR3 loop spans 14 amino acids. In nucleotides, the CDR3 is TGCGCCAGCAGTCAATCGGGACAGGCCTACGAGCAGTACTTC. Amino acids: CASSQSGQAYEQYF.

Details on this clonotype: This may stem from a read error, because a much larger clone lies one nucleotide away. The missing conserved phenylalanine or tryptophan at the end of this CDR3 makes a read error likely. The chain links TRBV4-1 to TRBJ1-4; no definite D call. The V gene's germline CDR1 is MGHRA and CDR2 YSYEKL. V shed 1 base and J shed 9 bases, with 3 bases lying between them. The CDR3 spans 11 residues. The chain's CDR3 is CASSQGQKLFV. The CDR3 DNA reads as TGCGCCAGCAGCCAAGGGCAAAAACTGTTTGTT.

This clonotype was detected a few times. The chain carries TRBV25-1 and TRBJ1-2, with D unresolved. CDR1 MGHDK and CDR2 SYGVNS come from the germline V gene. CDR3 length equals 11 residues. Trimming left V 0 bases short and J 8 bases short, with 4 bases between. CDR3 residues: CASSEYRGYTF. Written as DNA, the CDR3 is TGTGCCAGCAGTGAATACAGAGGCTACACCTTC.

The chain links TRBV29-1 to TRBJ2-7; 10 bases line up with TRBD1. Trimming took 4 bases from V and 0 from J; bases not matched to a gene: 3. The CDR3 is 14 amino acids. Germline CDR1 SQVTM, CDR2 ANQGSEA. CDR3 amino acids: CSVVRDRGSYEQYF. The CDR3 DNA reads TGCAGCGTTGTGCGGGACAGGGGCTCCTACGAGCAGTACTTC.

This sequence joins TRBV19 and TRBJ1-1; TRBD1 matches at 12 bases. This CDR3 is built from 18 residues. The J segment lost 1 base and the V segment lost 10 bases, leaving 16 bases of the junction unmatched. Germline lookup yields CDR1 LNHDA and CDR2 SQIVND (reference sequence). The CDR3, as DNA: TGTGCCACTAAGACTGCCGGGACAGGGGGCGCGAGGAACACTGAAGCTTTCTTT. This sequence encodes CATKTAGTGGARNTEAFF.

In its sample, this clonotype was seen many times. The genes are TRBV12-3 or TRBV12-4 and TRBJ2-4, with 7 bases aligning to TRBD2. V dropped 6 bases and J dropped 2; count of bases not matched to a gene: 10. The CDR3 has 16 amino acids. Written as DNA, the CDR3 is TGTGCCAGCAGCCAACTAGCGCGGACTTCCAAAAACATTCAGTACTTC. Encoded protein: CASSQLARTSKNIQYF.

This clonotype turned up a few times. The rearrangement joins TRBV12-3 or TRBV12-4 to TRBJ1-5; tentative D call: TRBD1 (6 bases). V shed 3 bases and J shed 6 bases, with 12 bases lying between them. This CDR3 comprises 14 residues. In DNA form, the CDR3 reads TGTGCCAGCAGTTTGGCAGGGGCGCCTCAGCCCCAGCATTTT. Its protein product is CASSLAGAPQPQHF.

The genes are TRBV6-6 and TRBJ2-2; D tentatively reads TRBD1 or TRBD2 (7 bases each). The CDR3 has 16 residues. Germline V gene lookup returns CDR1 MNHNY and CDR2 SVGAGI (reference sequence). V was cut by 6 bases and J by 5 bases, with 19 bases left in between. The CDR3 region has the DNA TGTGCCAGCAGATCCAGGGGGGGAGCCTCTACCGGGGAGCTGTTTTTT. Its protein product is CASRSRGGASTGELFF.

At least ten counts were recorded for this clonotype. This rearrangement joins TRBV5-1 to TRBJ1-2; maybe TRBD1 (5 bases). The CDR3 consists of 15 residues. Looked up from germline, CDR1 is SGHRS and CDR2 is YFSETQ. V lost 0 bases and J 0 bases, leaving 9 bases between the germline ends. CDR3 nucleotide sequence: TGCGCCAGCAGCTTGGGGGACGAGGCTAACTATGGCTACACCTTC. Translating it yields CASSLGDEANYGYTF.

This clonotype has only a few counts. The V call is TRBV29-1, the J call TRBJ2-7; D may be TRBD1 or TRBD2 (5 bases each). Germline V gives CDR1 SQVTM, CDR2 ANQGSEA. V lost 6 bases, J lost 1 base, and 13 bases lay in between. The CDR3 covers 13 residues. The CDR3 reads CSVLRGGSYEQYF. The CDR3 DNA reads TGCAGCGTCCTGAGGGGCGGTTCCTACGAGCAGTACTTC.

This clonotype has a handful of counts. V usage is TRBV7-9 and J usage is TRBJ2-2; weak D call: TRBD1 (6 bases). Trimming took off 5 bases at V and 0 bases at J, with 10 bases between the two ends. The V gene's germline CDR1 is SEHNR and CDR2 FQNEAQ (reference sequence). This CDR3 contains 15 residues. The CDR3 DNA follows: TGTGCCAGCAGCCCCGGACAGTCGAACACCGGGGAGCTGTTTTTT. Protein: CASSPGQSNTGELFF.

This clonotype was seen ten or more times. The chain has TRBV7-2 and TRBJ1-6, with 9 bases aligning to TRBD1. CDR1 and CDR2 from the germline V gene are SGHTA and FQGNSA. V shed 4 bases and J 5 bases; nucleotides not matched to a gene: 3. This CDR3 comprises 15 residues. The CDR3 region is CASSSGQGNNSPLHF. In nucleotides, the CDR3 is TGTGCCAGCAGCTCTGGACAGGGGAATAATTCACCCCTCCACTTT.

This clonotype has ten or more counts. This chain joins TRBV4-2 and TRBJ2-1; 8 nucleotides match TRBD2. V shed 0 bases and J 4 bases; nucleotides not matched to a gene: 8. The germline CDR1 and CDR2 sequences are LGHNA and YNFKEQ. The CDR3 has 17 amino acids. In nucleotides, the CDR3 is TGTGCCAGCAGCCAAGACGGGCTAGCGGGCAGTTACAATGAGCAGTTCTTC. Translated, it gives CASSQDGLAGSYNEQFF.

The J gene is TRBJ1-5, the V gene TRBV7-2; a weak D match, TRBD1 (6 bases). The CDR3 has 16 amino acids. Germline CDR1 and CDR2: SGHTA and FQGNSA. Trimming took off 7 bases at V and 1 base at J, with 17 bases between the two ends. In nucleotides, the CDR3 is TGTGCCAGCACCCCGAAGGGGGGGCGCAGCAATCAGCCCCAGCATTTT. This gives the protein CASTPKGGRSNQPQHF.

This clonotype was detected a few times. The gene calls are TRBV6-6 and TRBJ1-2; perhaps TRBD1 as D (6 bases). The germline CDR1 and CDR2 sequences are MNHNY and SVGAGI (reference sequence). V was shortened by 4 bases and J by 4 bases, with 16 bases between the two germline ends. The CDR3 spans 15 residues. DNA for the CDR3: TGTGCCAGCAGTTCCGGCCGCAGGGGAGGCTATGGCTACACCTTC. Translated, it gives CASSSGRRGGYGYTF.